This TCR beta chain was sequenced during a study of blood T cell repertoires in COVID-19. CDR3 size: 21 residues. With 0 bases removed from V and 5 bases from J, the gap between germline ends came to 31 bases. Looked up from germline, CDR1 is MGHRA and CDR2 is YSYEKL. In the original analysis: Counts of nucleated cells, estimated from reference gene primer amplification, were obtained. This table comes from immunoSEQ multiplex PCR, and its TCRdb copy is limited to in-frame clones, with some not included. That table is the source of V, J and clone size, and D and trimming were worked out from the DNA. This repertoire shows tens of thousands of clones, about 89% found once; its top ten account for roughly an eighth.

The sequence was collected from a woman aged 55-70 years with active COVID-19. Sequencing was done on a sample of peripheral blood. V is TRBV4-1 and J is TRBJ2-5; the D gene is possibly TRBD2 (5 bases). The CDR3 loop is CASSQDRESSLNPSGKETQYF. In DNA, the CDR3 is TGCGCCAGCAGCCAAGATCGAGAGTCTAGCCTGAACCCTTCTGGAAAGGAGACCCAGTACTTC.